The T cell receptor beta chain under discussion was sequenced for a study of Ad26.COV2.S vaccination and SARS-CoV-2 variants. Whole-study results and caveats: Substantial breadth in spike-specific CD8+ and CD4+ T cell responses was reportedly seen after vaccination. Estimates derived from TCR breadth and depth analyses may have underestimated total T cell responses.

Only in-frame clones appear in the TCRdb table, and some are missing; sequencing was by immunoSEQ multiplex PCR. Among 300,000 to 450,000 clones listed, about 92% were seen once. Remarks on this clone: Its antigen remains unidentified.

Germline CDR1 MNHEY, CDR2 SVGAGI. V lost 2 bases to trimming and J lost 0 bases, with 10 bases between them. CDR3 length: 16 residues. The receptor's source is a human donor who had recovered from COVID-19. The rearrangement uses TRBV6-5 and TRBJ1-4; D unresolved. Sequences were derived from peripheral blood, sampled after recovery from COVID-19. The CDR3 loop is CASSYGLGTTNEKLFF. DNA of the CDR3: TGTGCCAGCAGTTACGGGCTAGGCACAACTAATGAAAAACTGTTTTTT.